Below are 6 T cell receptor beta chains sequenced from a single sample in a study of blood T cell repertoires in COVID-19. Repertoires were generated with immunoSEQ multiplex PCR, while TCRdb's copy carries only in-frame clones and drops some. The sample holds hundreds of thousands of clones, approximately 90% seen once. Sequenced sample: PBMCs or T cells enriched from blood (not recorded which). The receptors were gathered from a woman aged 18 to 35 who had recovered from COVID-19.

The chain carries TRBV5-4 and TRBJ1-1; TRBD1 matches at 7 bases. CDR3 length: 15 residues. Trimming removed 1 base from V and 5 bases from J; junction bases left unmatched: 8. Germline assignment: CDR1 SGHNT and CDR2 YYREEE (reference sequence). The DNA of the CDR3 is TGTGCCAGCAGCTTGTCCTCAGGGGGTCGGACTGAAGCTTTCTTT. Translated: CASSLSSGGRTEAFF.

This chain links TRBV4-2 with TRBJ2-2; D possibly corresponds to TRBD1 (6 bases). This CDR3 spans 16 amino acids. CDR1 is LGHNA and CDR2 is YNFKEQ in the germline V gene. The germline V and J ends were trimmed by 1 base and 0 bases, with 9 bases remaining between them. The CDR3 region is CASSQVHRANTGELFF. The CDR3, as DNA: TGTGCCAGCAGCCAAGTTCACAGGGCGAACACCGGGGAGCTGTTTTTT.

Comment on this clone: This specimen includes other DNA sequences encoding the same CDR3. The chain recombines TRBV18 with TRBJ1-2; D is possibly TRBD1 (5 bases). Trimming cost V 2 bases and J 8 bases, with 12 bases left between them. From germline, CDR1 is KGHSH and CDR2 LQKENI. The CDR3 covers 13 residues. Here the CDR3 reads CASSPWQGVGYTF. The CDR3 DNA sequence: TGTGCCAGCTCACCATGGCAGGGCGTAGGCTACACCTTC.

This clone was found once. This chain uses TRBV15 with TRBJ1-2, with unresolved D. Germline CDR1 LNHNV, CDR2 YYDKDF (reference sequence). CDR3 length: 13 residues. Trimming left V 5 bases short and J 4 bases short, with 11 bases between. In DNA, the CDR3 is TGTGCCACCAGCGGCAGGATCCGCTATGGCTACACCTTC. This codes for CATSGRIRYGYTF. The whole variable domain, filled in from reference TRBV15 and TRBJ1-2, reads DAMVIQNPRYQVTQFGKPVTLSCSQTLNHNVMYWYQQKSSQAPKLLFHYYDKDFNNEADTPDNFQSRRPNTSFCFLDIRSPGLGDTAMYLCATSGRIRYGYTFGSGTRLTVV.

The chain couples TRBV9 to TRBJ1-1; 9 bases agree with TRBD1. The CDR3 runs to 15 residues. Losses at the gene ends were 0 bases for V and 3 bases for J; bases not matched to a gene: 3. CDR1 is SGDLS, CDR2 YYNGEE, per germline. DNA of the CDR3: TGTGCCAGCAGCGTAGGGGGACAGGGAGACACTGAAGCTTTCTTT. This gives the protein CASSVGGQGDTEAFF.

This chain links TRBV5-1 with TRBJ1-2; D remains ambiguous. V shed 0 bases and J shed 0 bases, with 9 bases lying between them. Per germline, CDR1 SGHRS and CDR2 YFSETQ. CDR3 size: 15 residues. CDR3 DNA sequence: TGCGCCAGCAGCTTGGGGGCAGAATCTAACTATGGCTACACCTTC. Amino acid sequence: CASSLGAESNYGYTF.